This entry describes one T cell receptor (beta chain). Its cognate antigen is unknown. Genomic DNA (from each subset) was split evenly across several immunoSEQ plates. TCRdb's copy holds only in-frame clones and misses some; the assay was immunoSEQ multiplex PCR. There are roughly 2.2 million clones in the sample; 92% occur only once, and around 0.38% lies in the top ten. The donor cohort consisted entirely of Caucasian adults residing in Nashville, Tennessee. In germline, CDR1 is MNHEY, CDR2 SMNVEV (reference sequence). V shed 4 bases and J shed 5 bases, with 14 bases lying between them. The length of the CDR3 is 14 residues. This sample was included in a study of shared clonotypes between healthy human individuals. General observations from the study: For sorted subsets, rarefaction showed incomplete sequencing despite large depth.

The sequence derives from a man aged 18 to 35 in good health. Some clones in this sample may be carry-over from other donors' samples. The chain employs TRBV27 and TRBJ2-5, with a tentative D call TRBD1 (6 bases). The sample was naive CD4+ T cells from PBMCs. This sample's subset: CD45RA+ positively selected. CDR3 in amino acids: CASSSDYRVETQYF. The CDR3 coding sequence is TGTGCCAGCAGTTCGGATTACAGGGTGGAGACCCAGTACTTC.